This TCR beta chain was documented in a study of cytomegalovirus exposure and HLA in healthy donors. About the study: The 120 validation repertoires matched the roughly 630 first-cohort repertoires in platform, a later analysis reported.

For this clone: What it binds is not known.

General observations from the study: Both high specificity and high sensitivity reportedly marked the classifier's diagnosis of cytomegalovirus status. Cytomegalovirus association was listed for approximately 160 TCR beta chains.

The CDR3 loop spans 15 amino acids. The ends lost 4 bases at V and 0 bases at J; junction bases unmatched: 5. Germline values: CDR1 SGHNT, CDR2 YYREEE (reference sequence). Sequencing was performed with immunoSEQ multiplex PCR; in TCRdb, only in-frame clones are kept and a portion is missing. Of 250,000 to 350,000 clones listed, 70% to 90% are singletons. The chain has TRBV5-4 and TRBJ1-2; TRBD1 aligns across 8 bases. This clonotype originated in a man between 25 and 39 years old in good health and CMV-seronegative. Input material: PBMCs. CDR3: CASSTPTGANYGYTF. The DNA of the CDR3 is TGTGCCAGCAGCACGCCGACAGGGGCTAACTATGGCTACACCTTC.